Each of the 19 T cell receptor beta chains below was sequenced from the same sample in a study of blood T cell repertoires in COVID-19. The table came from immunoSEQ multiplex PCR; TCRdb's copy has only in-frame clones and leaves some out. The table lists about 77,000 clones, less than 85% of them singletons. What was sequenced was peripheral blood. These receptor sequences come from a man in his sixties or seventies with active or convalescent COVID-19.

The table lists this clone with a count of one. This chain connects TRBV5-1 to TRBJ2-1; no clear D. This CDR3 contains 14 residues. Trimming took 6 bases from V and 0 from J, leaving 10 bases between them. Germline CDR1 is SGHRS and CDR2 is YFSETQ. The CDR3 bases are TGCGCCAGCACAGTGGGCAGCTCCTACAATGAGCAGTTCTTC. Amino acids: CASTVGSSYNEQFF.

CDR3 bases: TGTGCCAGCAGCCCGGGACAGTCCCTTGGGACCCAGTACTTC. Translating it yields CASSPGQSLGTQYF. The V and J genes are TRBV7-8 and TRBJ2-5; 7 bases align to TRBD1. The CDR3 has 14 amino acids. V was clipped by 5 bases and J by 7 bases; unmatched bases: 10. Germline V lookup: CDR1 SGHVS, CDR2 FQNEAQ. Using reference TRBV7-8 and TRBJ2-5 for the parts outside the CDR3, the full variable domain is GAGVSQSPRYKVAKRGQDVALRCDPISGHVSLFWYQQALGQGPEFLTYFQNEAQLDKSGLPSDRFFAERPEGSVSTLKIQRTQQEDSAVYLCASSPGQSLGTQYFGPGTRLLVL.

The CDR3 here is CAIRAPRGTSYEQYF. The CDR3 DNA reads as TGTGCCATCAGGGCACCGCGGGGGACGTCCTACGAGCAGTACTTC. The chain links TRBV10-3 to TRBJ2-7; 7 bases line up with TRBD2. Trimming cost V 6 bases and J 1 base; bases outside gene matches: 9. This CDR3 has 15 amino acids. CDR1 and CDR2 from the germline V gene are ENHRY and SYGVKD.

The V and J genes are TRBV28 and TRBJ2-5; 7 bases map to TRBD2. This CDR3 contains 12 residues. The germline gives CDR1 MDHEN, CDR2 SYDVKM. The V gene end was trimmed by 5 bases and the J gene end by 7 bases; junction bases not matched to a gene: 4. The CDR3 DNA sequence: TGTGCCAGCAGTGAGCGGGGCCTGACCCAGTACTTC. This sequence encodes CASSERGLTQYF.

The V and J genes are TRBV7-3 and TRBJ2-3; 7 positions match TRBD2. This CDR3 spans 17 amino acids. CDR1 is SGHTA and CDR2 is FQGTGA in the germline V gene. V lost 4 bases to trimming and J lost 1 base; unmatched junction nucleotides: 11. The CDR3 coding sequence is TGTGCCAGCAGCTCCCTCGGGGCGGGGGTTGGCACAGATACGCAGTATTTT. It is translated as CASSSLGAGVGTDTQYF.

The chain joins TRBV7-2 to TRBJ2-3; TRBD2 matches at 8 bases. The J segment lost 5 bases and the V segment lost 1 base, leaving 8 bases of the junction unmatched. This CDR3 contains 16 residues. Germline V CDR1 and CDR2: SGHTA, FQGNSA. The DNA for the CDR3 is TGTGCCAGCAGCTTAGACGCGGGGGGAGGAGGAGATACGCAGTATTTT. Its translation is CASSLDAGGGGDTQYF. Together with reference TRBV7-2 and TRBJ2-3, the CDR3 gives the full variable domain: GAGVSQSPSNKVTEKGKDVELRCDPISGHTALYWYRQSLGQGLEFLIYFQGNSAPDKSGLPSDRFSAERTGGSVSTLTIQRTQQEDSAVYLCASSLDAGGGGDTQYFGPGTRLTVL.

This chain links TRBV7-8 with TRBJ2-2; 11 bases agree with TRBD1. CDR1 SGHVS and CDR2 FQNEAQ come from the germline V gene. Trimming cost V 6 bases and J 0 bases; bases outside gene matches: 6. The CDR3 is 17 amino acids. Here the CDR3 DNA reads TGTGCCAGCAGTCCCGGGACAGGGGGGTCGAACACCGGGGAGCTGTTTTTT. It codes for CASSPGTGGSNTGELFF.

This clone was counted once. This rearrangement joins TRBV5-3 to TRBJ2-6; D unresolved. TRBV5-3 is recorded as an ORF, its role being uncertain. Trimming took 5 bases from V and 0 from J, leaving 6 bases between them. This CDR3 region has 14 residues. The CDR3 protein is CARRSYSGANVLTF. For the CDR3, the DNA is TGTGCCAGAAGGAGCTACTCTGGGGCCAACGTCCTGACTTTC.

This clone was picked up a small number of times. The V call is TRBV6-5, the J call TRBJ2-1; 8 bases align to TRBD2. The germline CDR1 and CDR2 sequences are MNHEY and SVGAGI. J gave up 5 bases and V 6 bases, and 6 bases lay outside the gene matches. This CDR3 spans 14 amino acids. The CDR3: CASRSGGLNNEQFF. CDR3 DNA: TGTGCCAGCAGGAGCGGGGGACTTAACAATGAGCAGTTCTTC.

This clone was seen a handful of times. DNA of the CDR3: TGTGCCAGCAGCGTCCCGTACGAGGACTATGGCTACACCTTC. Amino acids: CASSVPYEDYGYTF. The chain links TRBV4-2 to TRBJ1-2, with D uncertain. Germline-derived CDR1 and CDR2 are LGHNA and YNFKEQ. Trimming took 5 bases from V and 3 from J, leaving 13 bases between them. This CDR3 is built from 14 residues.

Concerning this clone: Germline is not matched at one junction end, which may reflect a read error. This chain links TRBV12-5 with TRBJ2-3; maybe TRBD1 (6 bases). Germline V lookup: CDR1 LGHNT, CDR2 FRNRAP. The CDR3 is 11 amino acids. CDR3 sequence reads: CASGWGPRYPF. DNA for the CDR3: TGTGCTAGTGGTTGGGGGCCCAGGTATCCTTTT.

This chain links TRBV7-2 with TRBJ1-2, with 7 bases matching TRBD1. V shed 2 bases, J shed 5 bases, and the junction held 8 bases outside the gene matches. Germline V gene data show CDR1 as SGHTA and CDR2 as FQGNSA. The CDR3 loop spans 15 amino acids. The CDR3 here is CASSLFSTGIYGYTF. The CDR3 DNA is TGTGCCAGCAGCTTATTTTCGACAGGGATATATGGCTACACCTTC.

The chain combines TRBV6-1 with TRBJ2-2; the D gene is possibly TRBD2 (6 bases). The CDR3 covers 17 residues. Germline CDR1 MNHNS, CDR2 SASEGT. V was shortened by 4 bases and J by 1 base, with 16 bases between the two germline ends. The CDR3 nucleotides read TGTGCCAGCAGTGTGGTGTGGGGACTGGGGAACACCGGGGAGCTGTTTTTT. It specifies CASSVVWGLGNTGELFF.

The chain couples TRBV7-6 to TRBJ1-6, with 12 bases lining up with TRBD1. Germline V gene lookup returns CDR1 SGHVS and CDR2 FNYEAQ. V shed 5 bases and J 6 bases; nucleotides not matched to a gene: 2. This CDR3 has 15 amino acids. The CDR3 sequence: CASSMGQGANSPLHF. The CDR3 region has the DNA TGTGCCAGCAGCATGGGACAGGGGGCTAATTCACCCCTCCACTTT.

This clone appeared a single time. The chain employs TRBV7-2 and TRBJ2-6; tentatively, D is TRBD1 (6 bases). Per germline, CDR1 SGHTA and CDR2 FQGNSA. The CDR3 length is 15 residues. The V and J ends lost 9 bases and 0 bases respectively, with 12 bases between them. In nucleotides, the CDR3 is TGTGCCAGTGACAGGACGATCTCTGGGGCCAACGTCCTGACTTTC. Encoded protein: CASDRTISGANVLTF.

This chain uses TRBV5-5 with TRBJ2-5; D is perhaps TRBD2 (6 bases). Germline lookup yields CDR1 SGHKS and CDR2 YYEKEE (reference sequence). This CDR3 spans 14 amino acids. With 2 bases removed from V and 7 bases from J, the gap between germline ends came to 15 bases. The DNA of the CDR3 is TGTGCCAGCAGCTTATCTAGCGAAGTGCCGACCCAGTACTTC. Translation gives CASSLSSEVPTQYF.

This clone has only a few counts. The CDR3 is CASSPSALAAQNIQYF. The CDR3, as DNA: TGTGCCAGCAGTCCTAGTGCCCTAGCGGCCCAAAACATTCAGTACTTC. V and J are TRBV27 and TRBJ2-4; 7 bases agree with TRBD2. Trimming took 5 bases from V and 5 from J; bases not matched to a gene: 12. The length of the CDR3 is 16 residues. Germline assignment: CDR1 MNHEY and CDR2 SMNVEV (reference sequence).

This chain joins TRBV30 and TRBJ2-1, with 10 positions matching TRBD1. Germline loops: CDR1 GTSNPN, CDR2 SVGIG (reference sequence). The J segment lost 7 bases and the V segment lost 0 bases, leaving 6 bases of the junction unmatched. This CDR3 comprises 15 residues. CDR3 protein: CAWSVGTGVVNEQFF. The CDR3 coding sequence is TGTGCCTGGAGTGTAGGGACAGGGGTTGTAAATGAGCAGTTCTTC.

The chain is built from TRBV9 and TRBJ2-1, with 9 bases aligning to TRBD1. The V gene's germline CDR1 is SGDLS and CDR2 YYNGEE. V gave up 4 bases and J gave up 8 bases; unmatched junction bases: 13. The CDR3 is 16 amino acids. CDR3 in DNA: TGTGCCAGCAGCCCCAGCTCCGGGACAGGGATCGATGAGCAGTTCTTC. Its protein product is CASSPSSGTGIDEQFF.